This record covers a single T cell receptor (beta chain). Its antigen is currently unknown. This sample was included in a study of CD8 T cells in Susac syndrome. This CDR3 is 12 amino acids long. The V and J ends lost 6 bases and 8 bases respectively, with 11 bases between them. Germline loops: CDR1 MDHEN, CDR2 SYDVKM. CD8+ and CD4+ T cells were negatively isolated; TEMRA cells were FACS-enriched. Study outcomes and limitations: No clonal expansion appeared among CD4+ T cells in Susac patients.

Random hexamers were used to reverse transcribe an amount of roughly 0.45 to 1 ug RNA. The TCR beta CDR3 was amplified by immunoSEQ multiplex PCR across 54 Vbeta, 13 Jbeta. TCRdb analysed the immunoSEQ multiplex PCR reads with MiXCR anew, one entry per CDR3 protein. The table includes 140,000 to 150,000 distinct CDR3 sequences, about 94% detected once. The TCR comes from a human donor with Susac syndrome. This chain links TRBV28 with TRBJ2-1, with no clear D. Sequenced sample: CD4+ T cells from PBMCs. Here the CDR3 DNA reads TGTGCCAGCAGCCTCCTGAACTATGAGCAGTTCTTC. Amino acid sequence: CASSLLNYEQFF. The variable domain in full, completed from reference TRBV28 and TRBJ2-1, reads DVKVTQSSRYLVKRTGEKVFLECVQDMDHENMFWYRQDPGLGLRLIYFSYDVKMKEKGDIPEGYSVSREKKERFSLILESASTNQTSMYLCASSLLNYEQFFGPGTRLTVL.